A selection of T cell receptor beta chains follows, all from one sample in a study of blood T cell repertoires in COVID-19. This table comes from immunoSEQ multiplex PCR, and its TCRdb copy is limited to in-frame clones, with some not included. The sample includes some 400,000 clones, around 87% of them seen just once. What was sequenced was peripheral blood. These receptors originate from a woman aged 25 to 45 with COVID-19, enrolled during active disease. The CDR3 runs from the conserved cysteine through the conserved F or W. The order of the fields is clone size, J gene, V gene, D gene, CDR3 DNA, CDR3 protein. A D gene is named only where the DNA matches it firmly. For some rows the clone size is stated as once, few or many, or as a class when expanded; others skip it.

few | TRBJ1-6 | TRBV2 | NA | TGTGCCAGCAAAAGGGGTGCGAATTCACCCCTCCACTTT | CASKRGANSPLHF
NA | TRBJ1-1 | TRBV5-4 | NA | TGTGCCAGCAGCTGGGGAGCCGTGGTAGGTACTGAAGCTTTCTTT | CASSWGAVVGTEAFF
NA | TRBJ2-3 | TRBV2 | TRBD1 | TGTGCCAGCAGTGAAGTTGGGACAGAGCACACAGATACGCAGTATTTT | CASSEVGTEHTDTQYF
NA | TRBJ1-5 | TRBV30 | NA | TGTGCCTGGAGTAGCCAAAACAATCAGCCCCAGCATTTT | CAWSSQNNQPQHF
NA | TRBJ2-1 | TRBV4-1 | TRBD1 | TGCGCCAGCAGCCACCAGACAGGGAATGATGAGCAGTTCTTC | CASSHQTGNDEQFF
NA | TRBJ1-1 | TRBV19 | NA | TGTGCCAGTAGTACTCCGGGGAGGGTCACTGAAGCTTTCTTT | CASSTPGRVTEAFF
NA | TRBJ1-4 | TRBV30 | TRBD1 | TGTGCCTGGAGTGTACTAGACAGGGTGGAAAAACTGTTTTTT | CAWSVLDRVEKLFF
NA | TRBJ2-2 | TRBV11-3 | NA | TGTGCCAGCAGCTTAGGGCGGGGCACCGGGGAGCTGTTTTTT | CASSLGRGTGELFF
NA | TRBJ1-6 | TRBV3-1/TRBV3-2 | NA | TGTGCCAGCAGCTTTGGGGGCCCACCCCTCCACTTT | CASSFGGPPLHF
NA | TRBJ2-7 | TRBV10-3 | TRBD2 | TGTGCCATCAGGACCGGGACTATCCCCTACGAGCAGTACTTC | CAIRTGTIPYEQYF
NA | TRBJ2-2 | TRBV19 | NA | TGTGCCAGTAGCCCATTTCTGGGGGGCACCGGGGAGCTGTTTTTT | CASSPFLGGTGELFF
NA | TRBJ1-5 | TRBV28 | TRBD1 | TGTGCCAGCAGCTTAACCCAAACAGGGGATCAGCCCCAGCATTTT | CASSLTQTGDQPQHF
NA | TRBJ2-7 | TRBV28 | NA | TGTGCCAGCAGTTTTTTGACAGGTTCCGAGCAGTACTTC | CASSFLTGSEQYF
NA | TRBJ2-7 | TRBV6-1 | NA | TGTGCCAGCAGTGAGGTTGGAGAGAGCTCCTACGAGCAGTACTTC | CASSEVGESSYEQYF
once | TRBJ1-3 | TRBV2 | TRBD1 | TGTGCCAGCATCACGACAGGGCCCGGGGGAAACACCATATATTTT | CASITTGPGGNTIYF
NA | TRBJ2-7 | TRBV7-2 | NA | TGTGCCAGCAGCTTAGAACTAGAGATAGGATACGAGCAGTACTTC | CASSLELEIGYEQYF
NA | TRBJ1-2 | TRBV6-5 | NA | TGTGCCAGCGGACTGTCCGGACAGCCGGGCTACACCTTC | CASGLSGQPGYTF
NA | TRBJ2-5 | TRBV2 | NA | TGTGCCAGCAGTATGGAGGGAGAGACCCAGTACTTC | CASSMEGETQYF
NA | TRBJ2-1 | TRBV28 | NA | TGTGCCAGCAGTTTAATCCAGGGGAAGGATGAGCAGTTCTTC | CASSLIQGKDEQFF
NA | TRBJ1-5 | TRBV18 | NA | TGTGCCAGCTCACCATTCCAGGAAAATCAGCCCCAGCATTTT | CASSPFQENQPQHF
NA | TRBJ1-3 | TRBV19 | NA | TGTGCCAGTAGCCGAAGCGGGGGTTCGCCTGGAAACACCATATATTTT | CASSRSGGSPGNTIYF
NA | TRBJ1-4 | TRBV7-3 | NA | TGTGCCAGCAGCCTTGGGTGGAGTGGAGAAAAACTGTTTTTT | CASSLGWSGEKLFF
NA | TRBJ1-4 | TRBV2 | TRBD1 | TGTGCCAGCAGTGAAGGTCCTAGGGGGCTGGTTGAAAAACTGTTTTTT | CASSEGPRGLVEKLFF
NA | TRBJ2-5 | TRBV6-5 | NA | TGTGCCAGCAGCCAGGGTTTGGGAAGCAAGACCCAGTACTTC | CASSQGLGSKTQYF
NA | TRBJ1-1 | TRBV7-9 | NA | TGTGCCAGCAGCTTACACAGGGCGAACACTGAAGCTTTCTTT | CASSLHRANTEAFF
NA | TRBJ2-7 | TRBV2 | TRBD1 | TGTGCCAGCATTCCGGGACAGGCGGCCTACGAGCAGTACTTC | CASIPGQAAYEQYF